Described below is a single T cell receptor (beta chain) sequence and its context. The antigen remains unidentified. There are 12 residues in the CDR3. Germline CDR1 is MGHDK and CDR2 is SYGVNS. V dropped 5 bases and J dropped 6 bases, with 9 bases sitting between them. Despite likely unrecorded immune exposures, the donors were nominally healthy at the time of sampling. This record comes from a study of cytomegalovirus exposure and HLA in healthy donors. Study at large: Around 76% of around 400 genotyped donors fell in the Caucasian-associated ancestry cluster.

The study, taken as a whole, reports: Some TCR beta chains (more than 150 of them) were listed as cytomegalovirus-associated.

A multiplex PCR was run with 60 Vbeta primers and 13 Jbeta primers. Repertoires were generated with immunoSEQ multiplex PCR, while TCRdb's copy carries only in-frame clones and drops some. The sample gives 150,000 to 250,000 clones, 82% of which show up once; 0.08% to 0.1% is in the top ten. The chain recombines TRBV25-1 with TRBJ2-3; D gene ambiguous. The receptor comes from a boy under 10 years old in good health and CMV-seronegative. Sequencing was carried out using PBMCs. This chain's CDR3 is CASSLLGDTQYF. The CDR3 DNA reads TGTGCCAGCAGTCTCCTCGGGGATACGCAGTATTTT.